This TCR beta chain comes out of a study of blood T cell repertoires in COVID-19 (dated by TCRdb to 2019 to 2021). Study-level background: The collaborator samples originated in the United States, Italy and Spain and spanned the acute and convalescent phases of COVID-19. Where available, HLA class I and class II types were taken from metadata supplied by the sample provider and were not determined by assay-based typing. Deeply sampled blood TCRbeta repertoires from subjects exposed to, actively infected with, or recovered from COVID-19 were included in the dataset. A de-identified subject ID, COVID-19 status, age in years and sex were almost always included in the sample metadata. The material from the prospective study consisted of cDNA or gDNA derived from T cells, B-cell-depleted T cells, or PBMCs. Samples were obtained from the ongoing ImmuneRACE study (first 160 participants) and from approximately 1,200 subjects provided by 6 global collaborators. The repertoires were released in a freely available public database intended as a resource for research on the immune response to SARS-CoV-2.

The research as a whole found: The quantity of clinical and demographic metadata differed by source and by participant and was supplied without curation.

TCRbeta CDR3 regions were amplified from genomic DNA by means of the immunoSEQ Assay, a bias-controlled multiplex PCR. Turning to the authors' computational methods: Within the assay, amplification of reference gene primers was used to estimate how many nucleated cells each sample contained. To quantify the absolute abundance of each unique TCRbeta CDR3 rearrangement, sequence reads were collapsed and filtered. For each sample, productive Simpson clonality was calculated as the square root of Simpson's diversity index across productive rearrangements. TCRdb mirrors the immuneACCESS table, restricted to in-frame sequences. Some clones are absent from its copies; in checked studies, under half trace to an unresolved V gene, and the reason for the others is unknown. That table gives V, J and clone size, and the DNA gave D and trimming. For this sample the table gives around 110,000 clones, of which roughly four fifths were detected only once. In total, the top ten clones hold 11% to 15% of the sample.

The germline V and J ends show losses of 6 bases and 1 base respectively, and no gene match explains 12 bases of the junction. From the cysteine through the phenylalanine, the CDR3 covers 18 amino acids. Only the CDR3 region is kept as DNA, spanning 54 bases read in frame from base 1. CDR1 is given as MNHEY and CDR2 as SMNVEV, both from the germline V gene (reference sequence). Concerning this clone itself: The antigen it binds to is not known. Base qualities are not provided; no much larger clone lies one nucleotide away.

Collaborating institutions collected whole blood in K2EDTA tubes following their own protocols. Collaborator samples were shipped for TCRbeta analysis as frozen whole blood, isolated PBMCs, or DNA extracted from either sample type. This clonotype originated in a woman aged 55-70 years with acute or convalescent COVID-19. The sequencing input was peripheral blood. The chain employs TRBV27 and TRBJ2-1; 10 nucleotides in the junction match TRBD1. This receptor has the CDR3 CASSRPRTGGLSYNEQFF. The base sequence is TGTGCCAGCAGCCGACCGCGGACAGGGGGTTTATCCTACAATGAGCAGTTCTTC.